This T cell receptor (beta chain) was sequenced for a study of T cell changes during pregnancy in multiple sclerosis. Method: immunoSEQ multiplex PCR; TCRdb's copy keeps in-frame clones and lacks some. The data show about 70,000 clones, with roughly nine tenths seen just once and approximately 1.1% held by the top ten. The V segment lost 4 bases and the J segment 9 bases; nucleotides outside the gene matches: 11. Germline V gene data show CDR1 as SGHTA and CDR2 as FQGNSA. The CDR3 has 14 amino acids. This chain connects TRBV7-2 to TRBJ2-7, with 8 bases identical to TRBD1. The receptor's source is a female donor with multiple sclerosis, enrolled in a pregnancy study. Material: peripheral blood, obtained in the third trimester of pregnancy. DNA for the CDR3: TGTGCCAGCAGCTCGGTACAGGGACAGGAACGGCAGTACTTC. Amino acids: CASSSVQGQERQYF. Full variable domain (missing parts from reference TRBV7-2 and TRBJ2-7): GAGVSQSPSNKVTEKGKDVELRCDPISGHTALYWYRQSLGQGLEFLIYFQGNSAPDKSGLPSDRFSAERTGGSVSTLTIQRTQQEDSAVYLCASSSVQGQERQYFGPGTRLTVT.